This T cell receptor beta chain is drawn from a study of blood T cell repertoires in COVID-19. Study-wide background: Italy, Spain and the United States were the sources of the convalescent and acute COVID-19 samples. From T cells, B-cell-depleted T cells, or PBMCs came the material, which was cDNA or gDNA.

Per the original methods: Amplification with reference gene primers provided the estimates of nucleated cell counts. TCRdb's copy holds only in-frame clones and misses some; the assay was immunoSEQ multiplex PCR. The D gene and trimming were derived from the DNA, and the V and J assignments and clone size from that table. The sample records about 270,000 clones, roughly 86% being singletons. Germline-derived CDR1 and CDR2 are SGDLS and YYNGEE. V lost 3 bases and J lost 5, with 17 bases in between. The length of the CDR3 is 15 residues. This clonotype originated in a man aged 35 to 55 with active or convalescent COVID-19. This sequence joins TRBV9 and TRBJ2-5, with a weak D call TRBD1 (6 bases). Sequences were obtained from peripheral blood. The CDR3 DNA reads TGTGCCAGCAGCGCGTGGGACACCCCCCGTGAGACCCAGTACTTC. Its translation: CASSAWDTPRETQYF.